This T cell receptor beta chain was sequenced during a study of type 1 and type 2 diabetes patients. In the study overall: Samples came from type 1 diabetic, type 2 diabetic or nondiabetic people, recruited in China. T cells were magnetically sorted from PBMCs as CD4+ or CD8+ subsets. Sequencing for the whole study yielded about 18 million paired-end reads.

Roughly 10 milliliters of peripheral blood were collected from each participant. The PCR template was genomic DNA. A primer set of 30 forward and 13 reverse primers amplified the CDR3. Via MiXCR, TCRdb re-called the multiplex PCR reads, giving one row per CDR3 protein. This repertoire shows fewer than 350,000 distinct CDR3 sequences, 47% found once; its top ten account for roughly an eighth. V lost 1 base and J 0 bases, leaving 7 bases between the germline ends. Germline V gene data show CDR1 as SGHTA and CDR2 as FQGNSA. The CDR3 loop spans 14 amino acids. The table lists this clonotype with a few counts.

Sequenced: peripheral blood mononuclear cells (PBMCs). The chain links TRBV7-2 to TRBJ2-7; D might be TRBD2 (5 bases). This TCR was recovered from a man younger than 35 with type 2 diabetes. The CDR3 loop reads CASSLVGSSYEQYF. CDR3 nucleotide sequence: TGTGCCAGCAGCTTAGTGGGGAGCTCCTACGAGCAGTACTTC.